The rows below give T cell receptor beta chains drawn from one sample of a study of PD-L1 blockade in urothelial cancer. The repertoire was sequenced with immunoSEQ multiplex PCR; TCRdb's copy has only in-frame clones and lacks some. The repertoire holds some 41,000 clones, with approximately 88% as singletons. The material was PBMCs, obtained around atezolizumab (anti-PD-L1) treatment. These receptors were collected from a man older than 75 with urothelial cancer. The CDR3 runs from the conserved cysteine through the conserved F or W. The order of the fields is CDR3 protein, J gene, V gene.

cdr3_aa: CASSSAPGVGTEAFF; j_call: TRBJ1-1; v_call: TRBV4-1
cdr3_aa: CASSLAGVGSYNEQFF; j_call: TRBJ2-1; v_call: TRBV27
cdr3_aa: CAIRPQGEGYGYTF; j_call: TRBJ1-2; v_call: TRBV10-3
cdr3_aa: CASSHPRGRNTGELFF; j_call: TRBJ2-2; v_call: TRBV4-1
cdr3_aa: CASSLGLAGPQETQYF; j_call: TRBJ2-5; v_call: TRBV7-2
cdr3_aa: CASTDRGAGTEAFF; j_call: TRBJ1-1; v_call: TRBV19
cdr3_aa: CASSLSGAGGGDTQYF; j_call: TRBJ2-3; v_call: TRBV7-2
cdr3_aa: CASSDRVTYEQYF; j_call: TRBJ2-7; v_call: TRBV11-2
cdr3_aa: CASSSPRGSLNYGYTF; j_call: TRBJ1-2; v_call: TRBV28
cdr3_aa: CASSYWGDLTYEQYF; j_call: TRBJ2-7; v_call: TRBV6-5
cdr3_aa: CASSLSRGVTGELFF; j_call: TRBJ2-2; v_call: TRBV11-2
cdr3_aa: CASSYLKHEQYF; j_call: TRBJ2-7; v_call: TRBV28
cdr3_aa: CASITGGAGNTIYF; j_call: TRBJ1-3; v_call: TRBV6-6
cdr3_aa: CASSQDLGFGGRVYTF; j_call: TRBJ1-2; v_call: TRBV4-1
cdr3_aa: CASQISREAGELFF; j_call: TRBJ2-2; v_call: TRBV6-6
cdr3_aa: CASSKASGRAMADTQYF; j_call: TRBJ2-3; v_call: TRBV19
cdr3_aa: CASSLPTTSPKEQYF; j_call: TRBJ2-7; v_call: TRBV5-1
cdr3_aa: CASSETGEYGYTF; j_call: TRBJ1-2; v_call: TRBV5-1